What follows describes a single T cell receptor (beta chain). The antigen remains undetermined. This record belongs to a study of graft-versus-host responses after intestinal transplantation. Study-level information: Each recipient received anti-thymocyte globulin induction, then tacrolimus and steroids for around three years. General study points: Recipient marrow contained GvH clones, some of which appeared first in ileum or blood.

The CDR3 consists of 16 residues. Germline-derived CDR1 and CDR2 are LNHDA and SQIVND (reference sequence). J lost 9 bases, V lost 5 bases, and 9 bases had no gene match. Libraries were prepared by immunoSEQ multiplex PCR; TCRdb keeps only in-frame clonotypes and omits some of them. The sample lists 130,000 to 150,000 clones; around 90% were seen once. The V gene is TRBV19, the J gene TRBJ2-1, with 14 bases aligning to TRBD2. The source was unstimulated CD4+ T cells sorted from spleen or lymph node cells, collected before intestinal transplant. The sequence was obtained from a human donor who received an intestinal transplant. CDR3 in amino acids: CASSLEGLAGVREQFF. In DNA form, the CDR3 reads TGTGCCAGTAGTCTTGAGGGACTAGCGGGAGTTCGTGAGCAGTTCTTC.